This T cell receptor (beta chain) was captured in a study of response to subunit inactivated influenza vaccine. Study results and limitations: There was a suggestion from the authors that each seasonal influenza vaccination recruits few new T cells.

A single record per CDR3 protein comes from TCRdb applying MiXCR to the RT-PCR reads. The sample consists of hundreds of thousands of distinct CDR3 sequences, more than 9% of them appearing once. Germline V lookup: CDR1 MDHEN, CDR2 SYDVKM. The length of the CDR3 is 18 residues. Concerning this clonotype: Its antigen is currently unknown. The junction departs from the called germline gene at one end, perhaps through a read error.

This clonotype was obtained from a man in his forties or fifties who received an inactivated influenza vaccine. Sequenced here: non-naive T cells sorted from PBMCs, sampled approximately 15 days before vaccination. This chain uses TRBV28 with TRBJ2-7; D might be TRBD1 or TRBD2, each matching 6 bases. Here the CDR3 reads CAISFSLGGTRFSYEQYF. The CDR3, as DNA: TGTGCCATCAGTTTTTCATTGGGCGGGACACGATTCTCCTACGAGCAGTACTTC.